This passage covers 29 T cell receptor beta chains from one sample sequenced in a study of glioma-infiltrating T cells. Amplification of TCR alpha and beta CDR3 regions from RNA used iRepertoire nested multiplex PCR. Each CDR3 protein gets one entry after TCRdb re-called the multiplex PCR reads with MiXCR. Found here are over 130,000 distinct CDR3 sequences, about 39% of them singletons; the top ten hold around a fifth. Sequencing was carried out using glioma tissue, nonneoplastic brain tissue, or PBMCs (not recorded which). These receptors were obtained from a human donor with low-grade glioma or glioblastoma, undergoing nonglioma brain surgery, or in good health (not recorded which).

This clonotype appeared once. The chain uses TRBV20-1 and TRBJ1-2; tentative D call: TRBD1 (6 bases). Trimming shortened V by 3 bases and J by 2 bases, and 13 bases separated the two germline ends. This CDR3 region has 14 residues. CDR1 is DFQATT, CDR2 SNEGSKA, per germline (reference sequence). CDR3 amino acids: CSASRVQGNYGYTF. Here the CDR3 DNA reads TGCAGTGCTAGTAGGGTACAGGGAAACTATGGCTACACCTTC.

The rearrangement uses TRBV6-1 and TRBJ1-5; D is possibly TRBD1 (6 bases). Per the germline V gene, CDR1 is MNHNS and CDR2 is SASEGT. The CDR3 is 14 amino acids. The V end was cut by 7 bases, the J end by 5 bases, with 15 bases between. The CDR3 loop reads CASTKDRPDQPQHF. CDR3 bases: TGTGCCAGCACCAAGGACAGACCGGATCAGCCCCAGCATTTT.

This clonotype was counted many times. The J gene is TRBJ1-6, the V gene TRBV7-2; 9 bases are shared with TRBD1. This CDR3 has 13 residues. V was pared by 9 bases and J by 7 bases, with 4 bases of the junction left unmatched. Germline V gene sequence: CDR1 SGHTA, CDR2 FQGNSA. CDR3 coding DNA: TGTGCCAGTTCCGGGACAGGGAATTCACCCCTCCACTTT. This gives the protein CASSGTGNSPLHF.

V gene TRBV28 combines with J gene TRBJ1-5; D is perhaps TRBD1 (6 bases). The germline gives CDR1 MDHEN, CDR2 SYDVKM. CDR3 length: 16 amino acids. The V and J ends lost 2 bases and 2 bases respectively, with 13 bases between them. The CDR3 sequence is CASSLTGGAGNQPQHF. The CDR3 region has the DNA TGTGCCAGCAGTTTAACGGGGGGCGCCGGCAATCAGCCCCAGCATTTT.

The V call is TRBV6-6, the J call TRBJ1-3; D gene uncertain. The germline V gene has CDR1 MNHNY and CDR2 SVGAGI (reference sequence). The CDR3 spans 15 residues. V shed 2 bases and J shed 0 bases, with 8 bases lying between them. CDR3 region: CASSYDTSSGNTIYF. CDR3 DNA sequence: TGTGCCAGCAGTTACGACACAAGCTCTGGAAACACCATATATTTT.

The chain is built from TRBV25-1 and TRBJ2-7; possibly TRBD1 for D (6 bases). Germline V gives CDR1 MGHDK, CDR2 SYGVNS. The CDR3 is 14 amino acids. Trimming shortened V by 2 bases and J by 0 bases, and 8 bases separated the two germline ends. The CDR3 sequence is CASSETGSSYEQYF. DNA for the CDR3: TGTGCCAGCAGTGAAACAGGGAGCTCCTACGAGCAGTACTTC.

This clonotype came up once. The junction departs from the called germline gene at one end, perhaps through a read error. The chain combines TRBV20-1 with TRBJ1-6; perhaps TRBD1 as D (6 bases). The germline V gene encodes CDR1 DFQATT and CDR2 SNEGSKA (reference sequence). This CDR3 is 11 amino acids long. CDR3 in amino acids: CGAAPGQFRYF. The CDR3 DNA follows: TGCGGTGCTGCCCCAGGACAGTTTCGCTACTTT.

This clonotype was counted only a few times. This chain joins TRBV7-2 and TRBJ1-1; no firm D call. The CDR3 is made up of 14 amino acids. V lost 2 bases and J lost 6, with 13 bases in between. CDR1 and CDR2 from the germline V gene are SGHTA and FQGNSA. The CDR3 is CASSLRAVTPEAFF. CDR3 nucleotides: TGTGCCAGCAGCTTAAGGGCCGTGACTCCTGAAGCTTTCTTT. Full variable domain (outside the CDR3, taken from reference TRBV7-2 and TRBJ1-1): GAGVSQSPSNKVTEKGKDVELRCDPISGHTALYWYRQSLGQGLEFLIYFQGNSAPDKSGLPSDRFSAERTGGSVSTLTIQRTQQEDSAVYLCASSLRAVTPEAFFGQGTRLTVV.

The CDR3 is CASSQGVADTQYF. Written as DNA, the CDR3 is TGTGCCAGCAGCCAGGGTGTTGCAGATACGCAGTATTTT. The rearrangement joins TRBV12-3 or TRBV12-4 to TRBJ2-3; tentatively, D is TRBD1 (5 bases). Trimming took 6 bases from V and 4 from J, leaving 11 bases between them. The CDR3 consists of 13 residues.

Of note for this clonotype: An end of the junction does not agree with germline; a read error may underlie this. The chain links TRBV28 to TRBJ1-1, with D possibly being TRBD1 (5 bases). CDR1 is MDHEN, CDR2 SYDVKM, per germline. The CDR3 is made up of 14 amino acids. CDR3 bases: TGTGCCATCAGTGGGGACGTAACGAACACTGAAGCTTTCTTT. Translated, it gives CAISGDVTNTEAFF.

The chain combines TRBV6-2 or TRBV6-3 with TRBJ2-7; TRBD1 is a possible D gene (6 bases). This CDR3 has 13 amino acids. The germline V and J ends were trimmed by 7 bases and 2 bases, with 12 bases remaining between them. CDR1 and CDR2 from the germline V gene are MNHEY and SVGEGT. This chain's CDR3 is CASKPQGTYEQYF. The CDR3 nucleotides are TGTGCCAGCAAACCTCAGGGGACCTACGAGCAGTACTTC.

This clonotype was seen a few times. The gene calls are TRBV18 and TRBJ1-2, with 7 bases matching TRBD1. CDR1 and CDR2 (germline): KGHSH, LQKENI. Losses at the gene ends were 4 bases for V and 5 bases for J; bases not matched to a gene: 4. The CDR3 extends over 13 amino acids. CDR3 in DNA: TGTGCCAGCTCACGGGACAGCCTTTATGGCTACACCTTC. Its protein is CASSRDSLYGYTF.

This clonotype has only a few counts. The chain recombines TRBV11-1 with TRBJ2-1; D is unclear. Germline assignment: CDR1 SGHAT and CDR2 FQDESV (reference sequence). The CDR3 contains 12 residues. V was pared by 2 bases and J by 5 bases, with 4 bases between. CDR3 coding DNA: TGTGCCAGCAGCTTAACGAACAATGAGCAGTTCTTC. Translated: CASSLTNNEQFF.

A note on this clonotype: This may arise from a read error, as a much more abundant clone is one base away. This rearrangement joins TRBV27 to TRBJ2-7; D is uncertain. Germline V CDR1 and CDR2: MNHEY, SMNVEV (reference sequence). With 7 bases removed from V and 5 bases from J, the gap between germline ends came to 18 bases. The CDR3 totals 14 residues. The CDR3 loop reads CASKSGRSPHEQYF. DNA of the CDR3: TGTGCCAGCAAGTCGGGCCGTAGCCCCCACGAGCAGTACTTC.

This clonotype was counted between two and nine times. One end of the junction varies from germline; a read error may be responsible. The chain uses TRBV6-1 and TRBJ1-5; weak D call: TRBD1 (5 bases). CDR1 and CDR2 (germline): MNHNS, SASEGT. The CDR3 runs 12 residues. DNA of the CDR3: TGTGCCATCAGTGAGGGGAATCAGCCCCAGCATTTT. Its translation is CAISEGNQPQHF.

This chain connects TRBV20-1 to TRBJ1-2, with D maybe TRBD1 (5 bases). Germline CDR1 is DFQATT and CDR2 is SNEGSKA (reference sequence). Deletions cut 5 bases from V and 5 bases from J, with 24 bases between. The CDR3 covers 16 residues. As DNA, the CDR3 is TGCAGTGCTTCCTCCGTAGGGGTGCGACAGCTTTATGGCTACACCTTC. Its translation: CSASSVGVRQLYGYTF.

Of note for this clonotype: This may arise from a read error, as a much more abundant clone is one base away. The chain joins TRBV27 to TRBJ2-3; D gene ambiguous. The CDR3 length is 12 residues. Germline CDR1 and CDR2: MNHEY and SMNVEV (reference sequence). The CDR3 DNA is TGTGCCAGCGCCATTGGCACAGATATGCAGTATTTT. Translation: CASAIGTDMQYF.

This clonotype was recorded a few times. The chain employs TRBV14 and TRBJ2-7; no definite D call. The germline V and J ends were trimmed by 0 bases and 6 bases, with 3 bases remaining between them. The CDR3 length is 11 residues. In germline, CDR1 is SGHDN, CDR2 FVKESK. The CDR3 nucleotides are TGTGCCAGCAGCCAAGAGTCCGAGCAGTACTTC. Amino acid sequence: CASSQESEQYF.

V and J are TRBV25-1 and TRBJ1-2; the D gene is possibly TRBD1 (5 bases). This CDR3 is built from 13 residues. The V gene lost 3 bases and the J gene lost 10 bases, with 15 bases spanning the gap. The germline CDR1 and CDR2 sequences are MGHDK and SYGVNS. As DNA, the CDR3 is TGTGCCAGCAGTGAGGGACCGGCTGGTCTCTACACCTTC. It codes for CASSEGPAGLYTF.

The V and J genes are TRBV27 and TRBJ2-5, with TRBD2 matching 16 bases. The V and J ends lost 3 bases and 5 bases, in that order; junction bases with no gene match: 6. The CDR3 loop spans 17 amino acids. Germline V gene sequence: CDR1 MNHEY, CDR2 SMNVEV (reference sequence). The CDR3 protein is CASSLAGLAGGPETQYF. DNA of the CDR3: TGTGCCAGCAGTTTGGCGGGACTAGCGGGAGGGCCGGAGACCCAGTACTTC.

This clonotype has ten or more counts. The chain carries TRBV15 and TRBJ1-1, with D possibly matching TRBD1 (5 bases). Germline V gene data show CDR1 as LNHNV and CDR2 as YYDKDF (reference sequence). V lost 5 bases and J lost 1, with 14 bases in between. The CDR3 has 15 residues. CDR3 DNA: TGTGCCACCAGCGGGGCCCGGGGGTCGAACACTGAAGCTTTCTTT. Translating gives CATSGARGSNTEAFF. The whole variable domain, filled in from reference TRBV15 and TRBJ1-1, reads DAMVIQNPRYQVTQFGKPVTLSCSQTLNHNVMYWYQQKSSQAPKLLFHYYDKDFNNEADTPDNFQSRRPNTSFCFLDIRSPGLGDTAMYLCATSGARGSNTEAFFGQGTRLTVV.

The chain uses TRBV6-1 and TRBJ1-5; perhaps TRBD1 as D (6 bases). Looked up from germline, CDR1 is MNHNS and CDR2 is SASEGT. This CDR3 is built from 15 residues. Deletions cut 5 bases from V and 2 bases from J, with 13 bases between. CDR3 in DNA: TGTGCCAGCAGTTTTGACAGGTATGGCAATCAGCCCCAGCATTTT. It codes for CASSFDRYGNQPQHF.

V gene TRBV11-2 combines with J gene TRBJ2-1; D possibly uses TRBD1 or TRBD2 (5 bases each). The CDR3 spans 14 residues. V shed 3 bases and J shed 4 bases, with 10 bases lying between them. Germline loops: CDR1 SGHAT, CDR2 FQNNGV. The CDR3 sequence: CASSFLGVYNEQFF. The CDR3 coding sequence is TGTGCCAGCAGCTTTCTGGGGGTATACAATGAGCAGTTCTTC.

The CDR3: CASSFAHTYEQYF. The CDR3 bases are TGTGCCAGCAGTTTCGCCCATACCTACGAGCAGTACTTC. This rearrangement joins TRBV27 to TRBJ2-7; D remains ambiguous. Germline lookup yields CDR1 MNHEY and CDR2 SMNVEV (reference sequence). The CDR3 runs to 13 residues. Trimming removed 3 bases at V and 2 bases at J, with 8 bases between.

The sample holds a few counts of this clonotype. The chain carries TRBV6-1 and TRBJ1-1; 7 nucleotides line up with TRBD1. J was trimmed by 3 bases and V by 5 bases; bases with no gene match: 6. CDR3 length: 14 residues. Germline V CDR1 and CDR2: MNHNS, SASEGT. The CDR3 nucleotides are TGTGCCAGCAGTCCACTGGGGACAGACACTGAAGCTTTCTTT. It translates to CASSPLGTDTEAFF.

The table lists this clonotype with a few counts. The CDR3 sequence: CASNIALGEQFF. The CDR3 nucleotides are TGTGCCAGCAACATAGCTCTCGGGGAGCAGTTCTTC. This chain links TRBV2 with TRBJ2-1; D is undetermined. This CDR3 is 12 amino acids long. V was shortened by 7 bases and J by 10 bases, with 14 bases between the two germline ends. Germline V CDR1 and CDR2: SNHLY, FYNNEI.

The V call is TRBV20-1, the J call TRBJ2-3; no firm D call. Trimming cost V 0 bases and J 0 bases, with 4 bases left between them. CDR3 length: 13 amino acids. Per the germline V gene, CDR1 is DFQATT and CDR2 is SNEGSKA (reference sequence). The CDR3 DNA is TGCAGTGCTAGAGATTCTAGCACAGATACGCAGTATTTT. Translating gives CSARDSSTDTQYF.

This rearrangement joins TRBV30 to TRBJ1-1; D is undetermined. V lost 4 bases and J 1 base, leaving 7 bases between the germline ends. The germline CDR1 and CDR2 sequences are GTSNPN and SVGIG (reference sequence). The CDR3 has 12 amino acids. The CDR3 here is CAWTGWNTEAFF. CDR3 bases: TGTGCCTGGACTGGGTGGAACACTGAAGCTTTCTTT.

The rearrangement joins TRBV20-1 to TRBJ2-4; D unresolved. V lost 6 bases and J lost 0, with 9 bases in between. This CDR3 is built from 13 residues. The germline V gene has CDR1 DFQATT and CDR2 SNEGSKA (reference sequence). The CDR3 sequence is CSATILAKNIQYF. CDR3 bases: TGCAGTGCCACGATTTTAGCCAAAAACATTCAGTACTTC.